This T cell receptor beta chain was found in a study of blood T cell repertoires in COVID-19. Across the whole study: Specimens from acute and convalescent COVID-19 originated in the United States, Italy and Spain. The analysed material was cDNA or gDNA that came from T cells, B-cell-depleted T cells, or PBMCs.

In the source study's methods: How many nucleated cells were present was estimated from reference gene primer amplification. TCRdb's copy holds only in-frame clones and misses some; the assay was immunoSEQ multiplex PCR. D and trimming come from the DNA, and the V and J calls and clone size come from that table. The sample has approximately 490,000 clones, less than 90% seen once; the top ten hold 6.5% to 9.5%. Trimming removed 3 bases at V and 2 bases at J, with 15 bases between. This CDR3 is 15 amino acids long. Germline lookup yields CDR1 DFQATT and CDR2 SNEGSKA (reference sequence). Across roughly 25 US areas, participants ranged in age from about 18 to 90 years.

The sample consisted of PBMCs or T cells enriched from blood (not recorded which). The rearrangement joins TRBV20-1 to TRBJ2-3; D might be TRBD2 (5 bases). The sequence was collected from a woman in her sixties who had recovered from COVID-19. CDR3 amino acids: CSASPTGWYTDTQYF. CDR3 DNA sequence: TGCAGTGCTAGTCCCACGGGGTGGTACACAGATACGCAGTATTTT.